This T cell receptor (beta chain) was obtained from a study of cytomegalovirus exposure and HLA in healthy donors. The CDR3 spans 13 residues. Germline V lookup: CDR1 SQVTM, CDR2 ANQGSEA. V dropped 4 bases and J dropped 10 bases, with 14 bases sitting between them. It was with 60 Vbeta and 13 Jbeta primers that the PCR ran. Some clones are missing from TCRdb's copy, which holds only in-frame ones; the method was immunoSEQ multiplex PCR. The sample has fewer than 85,000 clones. The specimen sequenced was PBMCs. The chain has TRBV29-1 and TRBJ1-6, with D uncertain. The receptor was isolated from a man aged 30 to 45 in good health and CMV-seronegative. The CDR3 spells CSVGAVDGSPLHF. The DNA of the CDR3 is TGCAGCGTTGGGGCCGTGGATGGGTCACCCCTCCACTTT. The variable domain in full, with the rest retrieved from reference TRBV29-1 and TRBJ1-6, is SAVISQKPSRDICQRGTSLTIQCQVDSQVTMMFWYRQQPGQSLTLIATANQGSEATYESGFVIDKFPISRPNLTFSTLTVSNMSPEDSSIYLCSVGAVDGSPLHFGNGTRLTVT.